The 8 T cell receptor beta chains listed next were all sequenced from one sample in a study of T cells in localized non-small cell lung cancer. Sequenced by immunoSEQ multiplex PCR; TCRdb stores in-frame clones only, minus some. The sample carries fewer than 20,000 clones, 89% recorded once. The material sequenced was peripheral blood, taken before any cancer treatment. The receptors were sampled from a female donor aged 60 or older with stage III squamous cell lung carcinoma.

The chain has TRBV28 and TRBJ1-3; D is ambiguous. The CDR3 length is 14 residues. V shed 3 bases and J shed 0 bases, with 6 bases lying between them. The V gene's germline CDR1 is MDHEN and CDR2 SYDVKM. CDR3 sequence: CASSFPSSGNTIYF. In DNA form, the CDR3 reads TGTGCCAGCAGTTTTCCGAGCTCTGGAAACACCATATATTTT. The variable domain in full, completed from reference TRBV28 and TRBJ1-3, reads DVKVTQSSRYLVKRTGEKVFLECVQDMDHENMFWYRQDPGLGLRLIYFSYDVKMKEKGDIPEGYSVSREKKERFSLILESASTNQTSMYLCASSFPSSGNTIYFGEGSWLTVV.

The chain has TRBV20-1 and TRBJ1-6; D gene unclear. The CDR3 is 11 amino acids. Germline CDR1 DFQATT, CDR2 SNEGSKA (reference sequence). Trimming left V 5 bases short and J 13 bases short, with 12 bases between. The CDR3 loop is CSALRGGPLHF. The CDR3 region has the DNA TGCAGTGCTCTACGGGGTGGGCCCCTCCACTTT.

As for this clone: Other nucleotide sequences from this sample produce the same CDR3. The chain couples TRBV6-1 to TRBJ1-4, with D possibly being TRBD1 (5 bases). Looked up from germline, CDR1 is MNHNS and CDR2 is SASEGT. The CDR3 loop spans 19 amino acids. V was pared by 4 bases and J by 0 bases, with 21 bases between. This chain's CDR3 is CASSGGRDGLFATNEKLFF. CDR3 sequence (DNA): TGTGCCAGCAGTGGAGGCCGGGACGGCTTATTCGCAACTAATGAAAAACTGTTTTTT.

J is TRBJ1-4 and V is TRBV7-2, with 7 nucleotides matching TRBD1. The CDR3 is 15 residues long. V gave up 5 bases and J gave up 2 bases; unmatched junction bases: 5. Germline loops: CDR1 SGHTA, CDR2 FQGNSA. The CDR3 loop is CASSVQQGTNEKLFF. The DNA for the CDR3 is TGTGCCAGCAGCGTACAACAGGGGACTAATGAAAAACTGTTTTTT.

This chain joins TRBV9 and TRBJ2-7, with D possibly matching TRBD2 (5 bases). Germline loops: CDR1 SGDLS, CDR2 YYNGEE. With 4 bases removed from V and 3 bases from J, the gap between germline ends came to 14 bases. This CDR3 has 14 amino acids. The CDR3 sequence: CASSLASLSYEQYF. CDR3 DNA: TGTGCCAGCAGCCTAGCCTCTCTTAGCTACGAGCAGTACTTC.

This sequence joins TRBV19 and TRBJ2-3, with D perhaps matching TRBD2 (5 bases). The CDR3 sequence is 16 residues long. Germline V CDR1 and CDR2: LNHDA, SQIVND (reference sequence). V gave up 4 bases and J gave up 1 base, with 15 bases separating them. CDR3 sequence reads: CASSSSGRGGTDTQYF. CDR3 coding DNA: TGTGCCAGTAGTAGCTCGGGGAGAGGAGGCACAGATACGCAGTATTTT.

The genes are TRBV5-1 and TRBJ1-1; possibly TRBD1 for D (6 bases). Germline lookup yields CDR1 SGHRS and CDR2 YFSETQ. The germline V and J ends were trimmed by 4 bases and 3 bases, with 10 bases remaining between them. The CDR3 is made up of 13 amino acids. The CDR3 is CASSTTGYTEAFF. The CDR3 DNA reads TGCGCCAGCAGCACCACAGGGTACACTGAAGCTTTCTTT.

The chain uses TRBV19 and TRBJ2-5; 7 nucleotides line up with TRBD1. V shed 6 bases, J shed 5 bases, and the junction held 9 bases outside the gene matches. Germline CDR1 is LNHDA and CDR2 is SQIVND (reference sequence). The CDR3 contains 14 residues. CDR3 sequence: CASSETGFWETQYF. The CDR3 DNA is TGTGCCAGTAGCGAGACAGGGTTCTGGGAGACCCAGTACTTC.